The clone carrying this TCR beta chain was picked up a small number of times. The antigen is unknown. The sample belongs to a study of OX40 agonist ivuxolimab in advanced cancers. About the study: Among those treated, three patients had partial responses, one with hepatocellular carcinoma and two with cutaneous melanoma.

Study-wide results and limits: In the 0.1-3.0 mg/kg groups, partial responders showed among the lowest expansion. In the expanded peripheral T cells, antigen specificity was never determined. More expanded clones were found, on average, in CD8+ than in CD4+ T cells.

Germline V CDR1 and CDR2: MDHEN, SYDVKM. The V end lost 2 bases, the J end lost 6 bases, and 18 bases lay between the germline ends. The length of the CDR3 is 16 residues. The data were produced by immunoSEQ multiplex PCR, yet TCRdb's version contains in-frame clones alone and is incomplete. The sample holds nearly 50,000 clones, around nine tenths seen once. The chain is built from TRBV28 and TRBJ2-3; possibly TRBD1 for D (5 bases). The receptor comes from an adult with an advanced solid tumor such as melanoma, head and neck, liver or kidney cancer. The sample in question was CD4+ or CD8+ T cells sorted from blood, obtained in a trial of the OX40 agonist ivuxolimab. The CDR3 is CASSLQGFMIADTQYF. The CDR3 DNA reads as TGTGCCAGCAGTTTACAGGGTTTTATGATTGCGGATACGCAGTATTTT. Full variable domain (missing parts from reference TRBV28 and TRBJ2-3): DVKVTQSSRYLVKRTGEKVFLECVQDMDHENMFWYRQDPGLGLRLIYFSYDVKMKEKGDIPEGYSVSREKKERFSLILESASTNQTSMYLCASSLQGFMIADTQYFGPGTRLTVL.